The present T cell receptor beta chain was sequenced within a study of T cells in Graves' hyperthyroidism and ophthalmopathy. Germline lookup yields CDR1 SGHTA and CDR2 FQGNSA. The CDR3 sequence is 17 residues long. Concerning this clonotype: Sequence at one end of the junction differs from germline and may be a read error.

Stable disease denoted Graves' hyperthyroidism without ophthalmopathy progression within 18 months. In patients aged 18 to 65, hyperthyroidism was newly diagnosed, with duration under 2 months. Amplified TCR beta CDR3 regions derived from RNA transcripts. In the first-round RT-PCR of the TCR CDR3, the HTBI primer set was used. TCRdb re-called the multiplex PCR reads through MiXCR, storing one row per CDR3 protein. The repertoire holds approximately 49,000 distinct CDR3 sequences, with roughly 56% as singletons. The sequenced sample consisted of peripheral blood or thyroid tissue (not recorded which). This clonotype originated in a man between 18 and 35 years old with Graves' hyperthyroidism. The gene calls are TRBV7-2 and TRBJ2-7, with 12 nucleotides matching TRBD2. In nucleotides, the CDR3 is TGTGCCAGCAGCTTTTTGGCTAGCGGGGGGGCGTATAACGAGCAGGACTTC. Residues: CASSFLASGGAYNEQDF.